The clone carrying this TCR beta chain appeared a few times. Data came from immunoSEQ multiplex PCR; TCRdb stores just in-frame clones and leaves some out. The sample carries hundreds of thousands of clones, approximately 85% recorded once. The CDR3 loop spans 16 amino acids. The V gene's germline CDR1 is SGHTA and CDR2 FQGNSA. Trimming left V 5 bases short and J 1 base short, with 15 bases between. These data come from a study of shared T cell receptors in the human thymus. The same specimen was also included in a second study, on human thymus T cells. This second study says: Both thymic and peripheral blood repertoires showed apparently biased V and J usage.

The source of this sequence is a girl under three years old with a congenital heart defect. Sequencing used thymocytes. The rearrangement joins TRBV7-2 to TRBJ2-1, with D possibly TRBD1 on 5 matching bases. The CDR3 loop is CASSLQVLPSYNEQFF. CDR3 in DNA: TGTGCCAGCAGCCTACAGGTTCTACCTTCCTACAATGAGCAGTTCTTC.